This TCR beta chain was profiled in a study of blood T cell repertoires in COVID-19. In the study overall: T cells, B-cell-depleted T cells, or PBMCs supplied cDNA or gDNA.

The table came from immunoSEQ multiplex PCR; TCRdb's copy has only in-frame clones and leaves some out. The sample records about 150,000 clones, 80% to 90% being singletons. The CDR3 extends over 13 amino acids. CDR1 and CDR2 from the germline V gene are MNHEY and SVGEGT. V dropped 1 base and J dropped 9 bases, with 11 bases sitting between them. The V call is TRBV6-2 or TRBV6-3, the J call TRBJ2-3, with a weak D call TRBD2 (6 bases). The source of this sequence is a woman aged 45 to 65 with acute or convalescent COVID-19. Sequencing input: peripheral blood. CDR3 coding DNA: TGTGCCAGCAGTTACTTGGGGGACTTGACGCAGTATTTT. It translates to CASSYLGDLTQYF.